The rows below give T cell receptor beta chains drawn from one sample of a study of cytomegalovirus exposure and HLA in healthy donors. Only in-frame clones appear in the TCRdb table, and some are missing; sequencing was by immunoSEQ multiplex PCR. The sample shows about 190,000 clones, over 70% of them seen only once. The source material was PBMCs. These TCRs come from a woman between 18 and 30 years old in good health and CMV-seronegative. Each CDR3 is given with its conserved first and last residue. The D gene is left open where the match is weak. Expanded clones get a size class; other rows say once, few or many, or leave the size out.

d_gene,abundance,j_gene,v_gene,CDR3aa,CDR3nt
TRBD1,-,TRBJ1-2,TRBV28,CASSFGQAGYTF,TGTGCCAGCAGTTTCGGACAGGCTGGCTACACCTTC
TRBD2,once,TRBJ2-3,TRBV9,CASSVGAGANTDTQYF,TGTGCCAGCAGCGTAGGAGCGGGGGCCAACACAGATACGCAGTATTTT
-,-,TRBJ1-1,TRBV28,CASSFAGRSETEAFF,TGTGCCAGCAGTTTTGCAGGGAGGTCTGAAACTGAAGCTTTCTTT
TRBD1,once,TRBJ2-2,TRBV29-1,CSATDRANTGELFF,TGCAGCGCCACGGACAGGGCGAACACCGGGGAGCTGTTTTTT
-,-,TRBJ1-1,TRBV19,CASAPGHLNTEAFF,TGTGCCAGTGCGCCGGGACACTTAAACACTGAAGCTTTCTTT
-,-,TRBJ1-1,TRBV5-1,CASSLEGGNTEAFF,TGCGCCAGCAGCTTAGAAGGGGGGAACACTGAAGCTTTCTTT
-,-,TRBJ1-1,TRBV5-1,CASSSGENTEAFF,TGCGCCAGCAGCTCAGGGGAGAACACTGAAGCTTTCTTT
-,-,TRBJ1-2,TRBV6-1,CASSDTGFLGYTF,TGTGCCAGCAGCGATACAGGGTTTCTGGGCTACACCTTC
-,-,TRBJ1-1,TRBV5-1,CASSYGQSPEAFF,TGCGCCAGCAGTTATGGACAGTCTCCTGAAGCTTTCTTT
-,-,TRBJ1-2,TRBV5-1,CASSLDRVQGYTF,TGCGCCAGCAGCTTGGACAGGGTACAGGGCTACACCTTC
TRBD1,-,TRBJ2-2,TRBV5-6,CASSFAGGLSGELFF,TGTGCCAGCAGCTTCGCAGGGGGCTTGTCCGGGGAGCTGTTTTTT
TRBD1,few,TRBJ1-1,TRBV5-6,CASSPHDRGLNTEAFF,TGTGCCAGCAGCCCTCACGACAGGGGATTGAACACTGAAGCTTTCTTT
TRBD1,-,TRBJ2-5,TRBV15,CATSRDTRDSQETQYF,TGTGCCACCAGCAGAGATACACGGGACAGCCAAGAGACCCAGTACTTC
TRBD2,-,TRBJ2-7,TRBV18,CASSPPASGGDSYEQYF,TGTGCCAGCTCACCACCGGCTAGCGGGGGTGACTCCTACGAGCAGTACTTC
-,-,TRBJ1-1,TRBV6-1,CASSAIGGDTEAFF,TGTGCCAGCAGTGCGATCGGGGGAGACACTGAAGCTTTCTTT
TRBD2,-,TRBJ2-1,TRBV5-4,CASSLERGYNEQFF,TGTGCCAGCAGCCTTGAGCGGGGATACAATGAGCAGTTCTTC
-,-,TRBJ2-1,TRBV27,CASSERGTSYNEQFF,TGTGCCAGCAGCGAACGGGGGACTTCCTACAATGAGCAGTTCTTC
-,-,TRBJ2-1,TRBV5-6,CASSSLYNEQFF,TGTGCCAGCAGCTCTCTATACAATGAGCAGTTCTTC
TRBD1,-,TRBJ1-3,TRBV30,CAWSVQWDSNSGNTIYF,TGTGCCTGGAGTGTACAATGGGACAGCAACTCTGGAAACACCATATATTTT
-,-,TRBJ1-1,TRBV28,CASSLTREAFF,TGTGCCAGCAGTTTAACCCGGGAGGCTTTCTTT
TRBD2,once,TRBJ2-1,TRBV27,CASSSTSGSYNEQFF,TGTGCCAGCAGCTCTACTAGCGGGAGTTACAATGAGCAGTTCTTC
-,few,TRBJ2-6,TRBV28,CASRLPGANVLTF,TGTGCCAGCAGACTTCCTGGGGCCAACGTCCTGACTTTC
-,-,TRBJ2-3,TRBV20-1,CSVGGTDTQYF,TGCAGTGTCGGTGGCACAGATACGCAGTATTTT
-,-,TRBJ1-2,TRBV25-1,CASSEYGGVYGYTF,TGTGCCAGCAGTGAATACGGGGGGGTCTATGGCTACACCTTC
-,-,TRBJ2-1,TRBV25-1,CASSAYHNEQFF,TGTGCCAGCAGTGCCTATCACAATGAGCAGTTCTTC
TRBD1,-,TRBJ2-2,TRBV7-3,CASSLMSGTAIGELFF,TGTGCCAGCAGCTTAATGTCCGGGACAGCCATCGGGGAGCTGTTTTTT
-,-,TRBJ1-1,TRBV29-1,CSVAPTADADTEAFF,TGCAGCGTGGCCCCGACGGCGGATGCCGACACTGAAGCTTTCTTT
TRBD1,-,TRBJ1-1,TRBV29-1,CSVGTASGTEAFF,TGCAGCGTGGGGACAGCGTCAGGGACTGAAGCTTTCTTT
-,-,TRBJ2-7,TRBV6-5,CASTPSSQLTYEQYF,TGTGCCAGCACCCCCTCTAGCCAATTAACCTACGAGCAGTACTTC
TRBD1,-,TRBJ2-7,TRBV6-5,CASRTGGASSYEQYF,TGTGCCAGCCGGACAGGGGGTGCATCTTCCTACGAGCAGTACTTC
-,-,TRBJ1-4,TRBV4-2,CASSQAGANEKLFF,TGTGCCAGCAGCCAAGCAGGGGCTAATGAAAAACTGTTTTTT
-,-,TRBJ1-6,TRBV7-2,CASRGQNNSPLHF,TGTGCCAGCCGTGGCCAAAATAATTCACCCCTCCACTTT
-,-,TRBJ2-1,TRBV29-1,CSVERDKNNEQFF,TGCAGCGTTGAAAGAGACAAGAACAATGAGCAGTTCTTC
TRBD2,-,TRBJ2-7,TRBV6-5,CASSLGLAGSYEQYF,TGTGCCAGCAGTCTGGGACTAGCGGGATCCTACGAGCAGTACTTC
TRBD1,few,TRBJ2-1,TRBV30,CAWGTGEYNEQFF,TGTGCCTGGGGGACAGGGGAGTACAATGAGCAGTTCTTC